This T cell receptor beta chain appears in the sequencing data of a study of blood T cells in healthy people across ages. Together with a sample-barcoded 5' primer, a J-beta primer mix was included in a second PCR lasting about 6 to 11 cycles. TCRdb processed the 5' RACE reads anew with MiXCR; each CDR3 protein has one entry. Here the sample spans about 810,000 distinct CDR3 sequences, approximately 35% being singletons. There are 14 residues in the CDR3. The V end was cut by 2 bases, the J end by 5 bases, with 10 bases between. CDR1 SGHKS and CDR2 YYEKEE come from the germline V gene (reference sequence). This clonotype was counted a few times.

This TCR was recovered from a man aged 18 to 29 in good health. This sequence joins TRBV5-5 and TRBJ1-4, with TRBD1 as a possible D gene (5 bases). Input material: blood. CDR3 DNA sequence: TGTGCCAGCAGCTTCGCATGGGGGAATGAAAAACTGTTTTTT. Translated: CASSFAWGNEKLFF.